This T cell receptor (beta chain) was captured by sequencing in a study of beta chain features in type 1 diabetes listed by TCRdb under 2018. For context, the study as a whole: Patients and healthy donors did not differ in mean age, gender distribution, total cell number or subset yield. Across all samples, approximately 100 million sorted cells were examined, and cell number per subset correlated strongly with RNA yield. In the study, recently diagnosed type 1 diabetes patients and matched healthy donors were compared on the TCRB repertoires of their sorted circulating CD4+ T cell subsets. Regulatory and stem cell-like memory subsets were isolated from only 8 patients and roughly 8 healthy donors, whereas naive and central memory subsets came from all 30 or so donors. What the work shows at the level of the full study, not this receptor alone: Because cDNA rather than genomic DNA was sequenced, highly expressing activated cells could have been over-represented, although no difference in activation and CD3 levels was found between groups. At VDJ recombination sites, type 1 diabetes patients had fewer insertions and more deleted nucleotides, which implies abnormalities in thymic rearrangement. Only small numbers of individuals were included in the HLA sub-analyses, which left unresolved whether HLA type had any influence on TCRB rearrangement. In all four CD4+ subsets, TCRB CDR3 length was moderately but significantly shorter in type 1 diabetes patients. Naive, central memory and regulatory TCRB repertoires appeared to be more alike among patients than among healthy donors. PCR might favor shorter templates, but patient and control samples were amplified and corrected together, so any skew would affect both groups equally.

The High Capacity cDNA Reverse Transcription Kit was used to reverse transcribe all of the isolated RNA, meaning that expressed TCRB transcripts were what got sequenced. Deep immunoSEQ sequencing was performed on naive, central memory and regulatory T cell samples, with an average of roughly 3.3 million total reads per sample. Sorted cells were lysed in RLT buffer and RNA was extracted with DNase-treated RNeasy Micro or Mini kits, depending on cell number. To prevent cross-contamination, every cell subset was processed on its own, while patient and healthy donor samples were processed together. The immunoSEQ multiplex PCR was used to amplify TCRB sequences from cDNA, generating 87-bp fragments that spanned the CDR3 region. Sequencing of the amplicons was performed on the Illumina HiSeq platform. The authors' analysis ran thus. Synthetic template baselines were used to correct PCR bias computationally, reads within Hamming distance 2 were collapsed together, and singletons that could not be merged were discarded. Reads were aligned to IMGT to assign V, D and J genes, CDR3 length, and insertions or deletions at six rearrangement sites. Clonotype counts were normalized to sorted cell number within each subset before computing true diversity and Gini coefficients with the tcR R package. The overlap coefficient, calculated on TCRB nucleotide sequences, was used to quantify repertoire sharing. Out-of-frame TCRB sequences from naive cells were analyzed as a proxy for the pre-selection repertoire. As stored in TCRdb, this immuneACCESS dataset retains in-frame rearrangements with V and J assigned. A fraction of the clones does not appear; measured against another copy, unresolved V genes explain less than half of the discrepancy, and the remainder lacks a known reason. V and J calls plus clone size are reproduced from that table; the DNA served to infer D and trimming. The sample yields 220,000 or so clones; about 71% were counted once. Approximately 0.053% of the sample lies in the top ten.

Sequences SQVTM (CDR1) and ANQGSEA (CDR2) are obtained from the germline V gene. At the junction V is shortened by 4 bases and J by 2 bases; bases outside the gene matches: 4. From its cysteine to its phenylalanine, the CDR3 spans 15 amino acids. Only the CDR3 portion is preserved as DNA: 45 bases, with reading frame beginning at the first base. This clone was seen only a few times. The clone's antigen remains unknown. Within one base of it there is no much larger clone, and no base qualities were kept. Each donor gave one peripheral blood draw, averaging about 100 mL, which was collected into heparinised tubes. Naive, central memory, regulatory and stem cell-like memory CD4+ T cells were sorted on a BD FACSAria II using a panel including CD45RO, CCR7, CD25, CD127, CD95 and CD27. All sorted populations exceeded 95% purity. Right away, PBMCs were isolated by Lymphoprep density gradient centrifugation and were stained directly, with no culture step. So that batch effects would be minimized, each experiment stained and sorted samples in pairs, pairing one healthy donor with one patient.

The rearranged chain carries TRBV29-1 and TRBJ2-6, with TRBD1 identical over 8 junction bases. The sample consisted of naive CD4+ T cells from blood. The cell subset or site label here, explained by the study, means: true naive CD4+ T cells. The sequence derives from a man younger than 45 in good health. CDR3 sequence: CSVGQDRAGANVLTF. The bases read TGCAGCGTTGGACAGGACAGGGCTGGGGCCAACGTCCTGACTTTC.